Following are 17 T cell receptor beta chains from one sample sequenced in a study of immune evolution from preneoplasia to lung adenocarcinoma. This table comes from immunoSEQ multiplex PCR, and its TCRdb copy is limited to in-frame clones, with some not included. In the table there are thousands of clones, about 80% of which are singletons. The sample taken for sequencing was FFPE lung adenocarcinoma in situ tissue. The receptors derive from a person aged 60 to 80 with lung adenocarcinoma.

V usage is TRBV10-3 and J usage is TRBJ2-1, with 8 bases aligning to TRBD2. The CDR3 is made up of 16 amino acids. V gave up 0 bases and J gave up 7 bases; unmatched junction bases: 8. Germline V gene data show CDR1 as ENHRY and CDR2 as SYGVKD. CDR3 region: CAISESQRGNKNEQFF. CDR3 nucleotides: TGTGCCATCAGTGAGTCCCAGCGGGGGAACAAAAATGAGCAGTTCTTC.

The chain joins TRBV6-1 to TRBJ2-7, with D possibly being TRBD2 (6 bases). The CDR3 is made up of 15 amino acids. The germline V gene encodes CDR1 MNHNS and CDR2 SASEGT. Trimming took off 10 bases at V and 0 bases at J, with 19 bases between the two ends. CDR3 sequence reads: CATERDSNPSYEQYF. The CDR3 nucleotides are TGTGCCACCGAACGGGACTCCAACCCCTCCTACGAGCAGTACTTC.

This chain uses TRBV9 with TRBJ1-2; D gene unclear. V lost 4 bases, J lost 4 bases, and 8 bases lay in between. CDR1 is SGDLS and CDR2 is YYNGEE in the germline V gene. The CDR3 is made up of 12 amino acids. CDR3 region: CASSSQVYGYTF. The CDR3 bases are TGTGCCAGCAGCTCTCAGGTCTATGGCTACACCTTC.

This CDR3 reads CASSSRLAEGTGELFF. DNA of the CDR3: TGTGCCAGCTCATCCCGACTAGCGGAAGGGACCGGGGAGCTGTTTTTT. V is TRBV18 and J is TRBJ2-2; 9 nucleotides match TRBD2. V gave up 5 bases and J gave up 5 bases; unmatched junction bases: 9. Germline CDR1 KGHSH, CDR2 LQKENI. The CDR3 contains 16 residues.

V is TRBV6-6 and J is TRBJ2-7; D possibly corresponds to TRBD2 (5 bases). Trimming stripped 0 bases from V and 2 bases from J, with 14 bases between. The CDR3 is 16 amino acids. From germline, CDR1 is MNHNY and CDR2 SVGAGI (reference sequence). This CDR3 is CASSYSPAGFPYEQYF. Here the CDR3 DNA reads TGTGCCAGCAGTTACTCCCCTGCGGGTTTCCCCTACGAGCAGTACTTC.

This chain connects TRBV9 to TRBJ2-1, with D perhaps assigned TRBD1 or TRBD2 (8 bases each). Deletions cut 3 bases from V and 7 bases from J, with 26 bases between. Germline CDR1 SGDLS, CDR2 YYNGEE. CDR3 length: 18 residues. Here the CDR3 reads CASSERRAGGSGGNEQFF. The CDR3 nucleotides are TGTGCCAGCAGCGAGCGTAGGGCAGGGGGCTCGGGGGGGAATGAGCAGTTCTTC.

This clone was found a few times. The J gene is TRBJ2-2, the V gene TRBV27, with no clear D. In germline, CDR1 is MNHEY, CDR2 SMNVEV (reference sequence). V was trimmed by 6 bases and J by 4 bases, leaving 6 bases between them. The CDR3 length is 12 residues. In DNA form, the CDR3 reads TGTGCCAGCAGGACAACCACCGGGGAGCTGTTTTTT. This encodes CASRTTTGELFF.

The chain joins TRBV6-6 to TRBJ2-5; 11 nucleotides agree with TRBD2. This CDR3 has 16 residues. In germline, CDR1 is MNHNY, CDR2 SVGAGI (reference sequence). The V and J ends lost 7 bases and 0 bases, in that order; junction bases with no gene match: 7. The CDR3 region is CASTDQTSGNQETQYF. CDR3 coding DNA: TGTGCCAGCACCGATCAGACTAGCGGGAACCAAGAGACCCAGTACTTC.

V and J are TRBV28 and TRBJ2-1, with D perhaps TRBD2 (7 bases). The CDR3 covers 15 residues. CDR1 MDHEN and CDR2 SYDVKM come from the germline V gene. With 2 bases removed from V and 6 bases from J, the gap between germline ends came to 14 bases. The CDR3 DNA sequence: TGTGCCAGCAGTTTAATGAGAGGGGGGGCCAATGAGCAGTTCTTC. Protein sequence: CASSLMRGGANEQFF.

The chain joins TRBV2 to TRBJ1-2; D gene unclear. Germline V gives CDR1 SNHLY, CDR2 FYNNEI. CDR3 length: 14 amino acids. Trimming removed 5 bases from V and 5 bases from J, with 15 bases in between. Here the CDR3 reads CASSMSPGSYGYTF. For the CDR3, the DNA is TGTGCCAGCAGTATGAGCCCAGGCTCATATGGCTACACCTTC. Based on the CDR3 plus reference TRBV2 and TRBJ1-2, the full variable domain is EPEVTQTPSHQVTQMGQEVILRCVPISNHLYFYWYRQILGQKVEFLVSFYNNEISEKSEIFDDQFSVERPDGSNFTLKIRSTKLEDSAMYFCASSMSPGSYGYTFGSGTRLTVV.

CDR3 loop: CASSVVPGQGSGELFF. CDR3 nucleotide sequence: TGTGCCAGCAGCGTAGTCCCGGGACAGGGGTCCGGGGAGCTGTTTTTT. This chain connects TRBV9 to TRBJ2-2, with 10 bases aligning to TRBD1. The CDR3 has 16 amino acids. Looked up from germline, CDR1 is SGDLS and CDR2 is YYNGEE. With V trimmed by 0 bases and J by 6 bases, 5 bases remained unmatched. Based on the CDR3 plus reference TRBV9 and TRBJ2-2, the full variable domain is DSGVTQTPKHLITATGQRVTLRCSPRSGDLSVYWYQQSLDQGLQFLIQYYNGEERAKGNILERFSAQQFPDLHSELNLSSLELGDSALYFCASSVVPGQGSGELFFGEGSRLTVL.

The genes are TRBV4-3 and TRBJ2-3; 11 bases match TRBD2. This CDR3 region has 18 residues. V trimming: 4 bases; J trimming: 4 bases; junction bases outside the gene matches: 13. CDR1 LGHNA and CDR2 YSLEER come from the germline V gene. The DNA of the CDR3 is TGCGCCAGCAGCCTTACCCCCATGACTAGCGGGGCGGCAGATACGCAGTATTTT. Translation: CASSLTPMTSGAADTQYF.

This rearrangement joins TRBV9 to TRBJ1-2, with D possibly being TRBD1 (6 bases). The CDR3 is 14 amino acids. Deletions cut 3 bases from V and 2 bases from J, with 11 bases between. Germline assignment: CDR1 SGDLS and CDR2 YYNGEE. The CDR3 sequence is CASSAAGENYGYTF. The DNA for the CDR3 is TGTGCCAGCAGCGCGGCAGGGGAGAACTATGGCTACACCTTC.

This clone has just one count. V and J are TRBV7-2 and TRBJ1-1; 10 bases are a match to TRBD1. CDR1 is SGHTA, CDR2 FQGNSA, per germline. CDR3 length equals 16 residues. With V trimmed by 4 bases and J by 2 bases, 7 bases remained unmatched. DNA for the CDR3: TGTGCCAGCAGCTCCCCAGACAGGGGGCGTAACACTGAAGCTTTCTTT. Translation: CASSSPDRGRNTEAFF.

The V and J genes are TRBV18 and TRBJ1-1, with D perhaps TRBD1 (5 bases). This CDR3 is built from 14 residues. Trimming removed 1 base at V and 6 bases at J, with 12 bases between. Per the germline V gene, CDR1 is KGHSH and CDR2 is LQKENI. The CDR3 DNA sequence: TGTGCCAGCTCACCACTGGGGGACGAGTCTGAAGCTTTCTTT. Translating it yields CASSPLGDESEAFF.

CDR3 sequence: CASSVGEGYGYTF. The CDR3 nucleotides are TGTGCCAGCAGCGTAGGAGAAGGGTATGGCTACACCTTC. The V and J genes are TRBV9 and TRBJ1-2; D is unclear. V lost 0 bases, J lost 5 bases, and 8 bases lay in between. CDR1 is SGDLS, CDR2 YYNGEE, per germline. CDR3 length: 13 residues.

This chain joins TRBV7-2 and TRBJ2-5; a possible D gene is TRBD2 (6 bases). This CDR3 spans 15 amino acids. Germline V gene data show CDR1 as SGHTA and CDR2 as FQGNSA. The ends were cut back, 1 base at V and 2 bases at J, with 11 bases in the middle. The DNA of the CDR3 is TGTGCCAGCAGCTTAGACCCCGGGGGTCAAGAGACCCAGTACTTC. Translating it yields CASSLDPGGQETQYF.